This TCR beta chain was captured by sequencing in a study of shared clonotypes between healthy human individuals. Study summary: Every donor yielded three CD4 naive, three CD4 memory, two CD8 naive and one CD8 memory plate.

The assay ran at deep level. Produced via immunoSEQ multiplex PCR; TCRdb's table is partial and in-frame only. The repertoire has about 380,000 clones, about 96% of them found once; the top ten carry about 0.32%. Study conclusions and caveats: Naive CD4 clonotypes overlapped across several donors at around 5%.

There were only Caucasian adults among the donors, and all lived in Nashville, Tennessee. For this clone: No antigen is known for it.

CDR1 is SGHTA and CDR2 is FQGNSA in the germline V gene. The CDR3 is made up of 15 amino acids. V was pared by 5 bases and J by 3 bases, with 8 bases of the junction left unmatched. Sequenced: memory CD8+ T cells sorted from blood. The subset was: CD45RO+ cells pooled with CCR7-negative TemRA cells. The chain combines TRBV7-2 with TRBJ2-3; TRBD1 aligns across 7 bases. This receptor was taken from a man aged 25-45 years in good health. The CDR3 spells CASSNRGAWTDTQYF. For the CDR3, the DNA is TGTGCCAGCAGCAACAGGGGAGCGTGGACAGATACGCAGTATTTT.